This T cell receptor (beta chain) was recorded in a study of blood T cell repertoires in COVID-19. The overall study: Sample material is recorded as cDNA or gDNA derived from T cells, B-cell-depleted T cells, or PBMCs.

As originally analysed: Estimation of nucleated cell counts relied on the amplification of reference gene primers. Method: immunoSEQ multiplex PCR; TCRdb's copy keeps in-frame clones and lacks some. V, J and clone size reflect that table, while D and trimming were determined from the DNA. Among 45,000 or so clones listed, more than 70% were seen once. The germline CDR1 and CDR2 sequences are SEHNR and FQNEAQ (reference sequence). The V segment lost 5 bases and the J segment 4 bases; nucleotides outside the gene matches: 4. This CDR3 is 14 amino acids long. This TCR was recovered from a human donor in a cohort sampled during active COVID-19. This sequence joins TRBV7-9 and TRBJ2-1; 8 bases match TRBD1. Material: peripheral blood. The CDR3, as DNA: TGTGCCAGCAGCCGTTGGACAGGGTACAATGAGCAGTTCTTC. It is translated as CASSRWTGYNEQFF.